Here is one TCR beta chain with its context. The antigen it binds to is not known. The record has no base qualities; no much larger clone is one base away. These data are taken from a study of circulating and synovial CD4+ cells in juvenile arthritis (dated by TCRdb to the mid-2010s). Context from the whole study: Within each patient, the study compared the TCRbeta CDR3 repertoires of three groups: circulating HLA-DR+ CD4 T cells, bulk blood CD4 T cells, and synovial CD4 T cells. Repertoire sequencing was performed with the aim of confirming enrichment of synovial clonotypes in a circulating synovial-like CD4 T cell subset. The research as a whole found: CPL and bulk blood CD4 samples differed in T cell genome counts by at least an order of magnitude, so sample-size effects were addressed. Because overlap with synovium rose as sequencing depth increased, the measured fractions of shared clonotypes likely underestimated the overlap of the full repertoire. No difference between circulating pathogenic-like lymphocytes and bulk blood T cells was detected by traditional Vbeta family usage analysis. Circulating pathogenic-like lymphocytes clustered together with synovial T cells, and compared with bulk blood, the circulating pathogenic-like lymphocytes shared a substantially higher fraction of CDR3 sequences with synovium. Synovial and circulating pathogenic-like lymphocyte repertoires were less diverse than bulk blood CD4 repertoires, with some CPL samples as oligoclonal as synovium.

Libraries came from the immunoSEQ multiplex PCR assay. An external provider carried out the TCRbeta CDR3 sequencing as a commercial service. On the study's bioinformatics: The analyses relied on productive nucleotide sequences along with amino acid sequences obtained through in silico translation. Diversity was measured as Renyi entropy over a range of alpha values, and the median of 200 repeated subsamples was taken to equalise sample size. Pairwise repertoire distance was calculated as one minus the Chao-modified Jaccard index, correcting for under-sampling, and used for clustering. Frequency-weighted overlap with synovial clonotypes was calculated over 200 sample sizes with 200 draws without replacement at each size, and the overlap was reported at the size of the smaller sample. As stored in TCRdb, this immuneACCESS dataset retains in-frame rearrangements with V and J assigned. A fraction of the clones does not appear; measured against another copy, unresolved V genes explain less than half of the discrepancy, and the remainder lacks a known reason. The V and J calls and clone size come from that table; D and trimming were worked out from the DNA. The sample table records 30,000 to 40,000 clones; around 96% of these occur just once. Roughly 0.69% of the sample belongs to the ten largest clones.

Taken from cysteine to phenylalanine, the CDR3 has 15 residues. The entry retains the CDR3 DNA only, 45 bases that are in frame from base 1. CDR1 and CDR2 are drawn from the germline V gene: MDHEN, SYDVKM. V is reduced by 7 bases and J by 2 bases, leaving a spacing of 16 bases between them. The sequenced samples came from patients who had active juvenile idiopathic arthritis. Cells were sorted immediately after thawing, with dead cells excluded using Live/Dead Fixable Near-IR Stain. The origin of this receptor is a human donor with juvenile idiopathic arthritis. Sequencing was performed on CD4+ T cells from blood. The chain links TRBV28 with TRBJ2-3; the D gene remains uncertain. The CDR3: CASNQPGGLTDTQYF. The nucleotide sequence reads TGTGCCAGCAACCAACCTGGTGGCCTCACAGATACGCAGTATTTT.